The 27 T cell receptor beta chains given below trace back to one sample, sequenced in a study of blood T cells in healthy people across ages. The second PCR ran about 6 to 12 cycles with a sample-barcoded 5' primer and J-beta primers. TCRdb fed the 5' RACE reads into MiXCR, producing one record per CDR3 protein. The sample has about a million distinct CDR3 sequences, around 46% seen once. The sample was blood. These receptors came from a man aged 30 to 45 in good health.

The chain has TRBV12-3 or TRBV12-4 and TRBJ1-2; 11 nucleotides agree with TRBD1. The ends lost 0 bases at V and 4 bases at J; junction bases unmatched: 4. The CDR3 contains 16 residues. CDR3 sequence reads: CASSLAGGTGGYGYTF. CDR3 coding DNA: TGTGCCAGCAGTTTAGCGGGCGGGACAGGGGGCTATGGCTACACCTTC.

This clonotype showed up many times. DNA for the CDR3: TGCAGCGTTGAATCCCAGGTTCGGGGCGAGCAGTACTTC. This encodes CSVESQVRGEQYF. The J gene is TRBJ2-7, the V gene TRBV29-1; D is perhaps TRBD2 (5 bases). The CDR3 is 13 amino acids. Germline lookup yields CDR1 SQVTM and CDR2 ANQGSEA. Between the trimmed V and J ends, which lost 2 bases and 6 bases, there was a span of 14 bases.

This clonotype has more than one count but fewer than ten. The gene calls are TRBV7-2 and TRBJ2-7; 9 bases are a match to TRBD1. The CDR3 sequence is 13 residues long. Germline V gene data show CDR1 as SGHTA and CDR2 as FQGNSA. With V trimmed by 0 bases and J by 6 bases, 0 bases remained unmatched. CDR3 amino acids: CASSLAGQGEQYF. CDR3 DNA: TGTGCCAGCAGCTTAGCGGGACAGGGCGAGCAGTACTTC.

The chain has TRBV20-1 and TRBJ1-5, with 7 bases that match TRBD1. There are 14 residues in the CDR3. CDR1 DFQATT and CDR2 SNEGSKA come from the germline V gene (reference sequence). V lost 6 bases, J lost 0 bases, and 5 bases stayed unmatched. The CDR3 loop reads CSATQGNSNQPQHF. The DNA of the CDR3 is TGCAGTGCAACACAGGGGAATAGCAATCAGCCCCAGCATTTT.

This chain joins TRBV20-1 and TRBJ2-1; tentatively, D is TRBD1 or TRBD2 (5 bases each). From germline, CDR1 is DFQATT and CDR2 SNEGSKA (reference sequence). The CDR3 is 17 amino acids. Trimming removed 0 bases at V and 3 bases at J, with 18 bases between. CDR3 nucleotides: TGCAGTGCTAGAGATTGGGGGACCGGGTCCAACTACAATGAGCAGTTCTTC. Residues: CSARDWGTGSNYNEQFF.

The chain uses TRBV11-2 and TRBJ2-1, with 11 nucleotides matching TRBD2. Germline CDR1 is SGHAT and CDR2 is FQNNGV. The trim removed 0 bases at V and 8 bases at J, leaving 3 bases unmatched. There are 15 residues in the CDR3. The CDR3 spells CASSLERLAGYEQFF. The CDR3 DNA follows: TGTGCCAGCAGCTTAGAAAGACTAGCGGGGTATGAGCAGTTCTTC.

On this clonotype itself: This clone may be a read error of a much larger clone one base away. The chain carries TRBV2 and TRBJ2-5; D unresolved. CDR3 length: 11 residues. Trimming cost V 7 bases and J 11 bases, with 14 bases left between them. Looked up from germline, CDR1 is SNHLY and CDR2 is FYNNEI. The CDR3 loop reads CASKTLDEQYF. The CDR3 DNA sequence: TGTGCCAGCAAGACACTCGATGAGCAGTACTTC.

In the case of this clonotype: Just one base apart from a much larger clone, this may be a read error. The J gene is TRBJ2-7, the V gene TRBV6-6, with 10 bases matching TRBD2. The CDR3 spans 16 residues. Germline V gene sequence: CDR1 MNHNY, CDR2 SVGAGI (reference sequence). This chain's CDR3 is CAGSPTTSGGAYEQYF. The DNA for the CDR3 is TGTGCCGGCAGCCCCACTACGAGCGGGGGGGCCTACGAGCAGTACTTC.

There are many counts of this clonotype. The V and J genes are TRBV12-3 or TRBV12-4 and TRBJ2-7; 9 nucleotides match TRBD1. V was clipped by 8 bases and J by 3 bases; unmatched bases: 5. This CDR3 spans 13 amino acids. In DNA form, the CDR3 reads TGTGCCAGCGGCCGGGACAGGGACTACGAGCAGTACTTC. Translating it yields CASGRDRDYEQYF.

The chain is built from TRBV14 and TRBJ2-7, with D possibly matching TRBD2 (6 bases). Trimming took 2 bases from V and 9 from J, leaving 14 bases between them. This CDR3 has 13 residues. The germline V gene encodes CDR1 SGHDN and CDR2 FVKESK. The CDR3 loop is CASSQWLGGGQYF. In DNA form, the CDR3 reads TGTGCCAGCAGCCAATGGCTTGGGGGAGGGCAGTACTTC.

The CDR3 region is CASSTQGSNQPQHF. The CDR3 nucleotides read TGTGCCAGCAGTACACAGGGTAGCAATCAGCCCCAGCATTTT. This chain uses TRBV6-6 with TRBJ1-5, with TRBD1 as a possible D gene (6 bases). The CDR3 is made up of 14 amino acids. V was cut by 5 bases and J by 0 bases, with 8 bases left in between. Germline V gene lookup returns CDR1 MNHNY and CDR2 SVGAGI (reference sequence).

The chain carries TRBV25-1 and TRBJ2-3, with D unresolved. Germline V gene lookup returns CDR1 MGHDK and CDR2 SYGVNS. The CDR3 spans 16 residues. The V end lost 3 bases, the J end lost 0 bases, and 13 bases lay between the germline ends. This CDR3 is CASSEGRAASTDTQYF. In DNA form, the CDR3 reads TGTGCCAGCAGTGAGGGTCGGGCAGCAAGCACAGATACGCAGTATTTT.

The gene calls are TRBV4-3 and TRBJ1-2; tentative D call: TRBD1 (6 bases). V lost 0 bases, J lost 2 bases, and 13 bases lay in between. Germline CDR1 and CDR2: LGHNA and YSLEER. The CDR3 extends over 16 amino acids. The CDR3 DNA reads as TGCGCCAGCAGCCAAGATACCCGGGGGCGGAACTATGGCTACACCTTC. Protein sequence: CASSQDTRGRNYGYTF.

The chain employs TRBV7-9 and TRBJ2-7, with TRBD1 identical over 8 bases. Germline lookup yields CDR1 SEHNR and CDR2 FQNEAQ (reference sequence). The CDR3 covers 16 residues. J gave up 4 bases and V 6 bases, and 14 bases lay outside the gene matches. CDR3 region: CASSPVPGQGQYEQYF. The DNA of the CDR3 is TGTGCCAGCAGTCCGGTCCCAGGACAGGGTCAATACGAGCAGTACTTC.

This clonotype showed up just a few times. The rearrangement uses TRBV6-6 and TRBJ1-5; tentatively, D is TRBD1 (6 bases). The V gene lost 5 bases and the J gene lost 7 bases, with 18 bases spanning the gap. The CDR3 is 15 residues long. Germline V gene sequence: CDR1 MNHNY, CDR2 SVGAGI (reference sequence). Written as DNA, the CDR3 is TGTGCCAGCAGTAAACAGGGTAATCAAGGACAGCCCCAGCATTTT. This codes for CASSKQGNQGQPQHF.

This sequence joins TRBV29-1 and TRBJ1-1, with unresolved D. In germline, CDR1 is SQVTM, CDR2 ANQGSEA. The CDR3 is 15 amino acids. V was clipped by 7 bases and J by 1 base, with 19 bases between them. CDR3 region: CSAHRIARGNTEAFF. In nucleotides, the CDR3 is TGCAGCGCACACCGAATCGCGCGGGGGAACACTGAAGCTTTCTTT.

The rearrangement links TRBV12-3 or TRBV12-4 to TRBJ1-2; D uncertain. The germline V and J ends were trimmed by 5 bases and 10 bases, with 5 bases remaining between them. This CDR3 spans 9 amino acids. CDR3 bases: TGTGCCAGCAGTCCTTCCTACACCTTC. It yields the protein CASSPSYTF.

The V and J genes are TRBV28 and TRBJ1-4; D not certain. Trimming removed 3 bases at V and 10 bases at J, with 18 bases between. The germline V gene encodes CDR1 MDHEN and CDR2 SYDVKM. CDR3 length: 15 residues. CDR3 residues: CASSFRTPRIVKLFF. DNA of the CDR3: TGTGCCAGCAGTTTCAGGACCCCCCGGATCGTAAAACTGTTTTTT.

This clonotype was observed a handful of times. V gene TRBV6-6 combines with J gene TRBJ2-3, with TRBD1 matching 12 bases. The CDR3 runs 17 residues. Germline lookup yields CDR1 MNHNY and CDR2 SVGAGI (reference sequence). V trimming: 1 base; J trimming: 2 bases; junction bases outside the gene matches: 4. CDR3 in DNA: TGTGCCAGCAGTTACTTGTCGGGACAGGGGGCCACAGATACGCAGTATTTT. Residues: CASSYLSGQGATDTQYF.

The table lists this clonotype with many counts. This chain uses TRBV11-1 with TRBJ2-7; D is perhaps TRBD1 (5 bases). The V end was cut by 6 bases, the J end by 2 bases, with 11 bases between. Germline CDR1 SGHAT, CDR2 FQDESV (reference sequence). The CDR3 runs to 13 residues. CDR3 sequence reads: CASRQQDTYEQYF. CDR3 DNA: TGTGCCAGCAGACAACAGGACACCTACGAGCAGTACTTC.

The chain links TRBV25-1 to TRBJ1-2, with 7 nucleotides matching TRBD1. In germline, CDR1 is MGHDK, CDR2 SYGVNS. The CDR3 sequence is 13 residues long. Trimming took 7 bases from V and 2 from J; bases not matched to a gene: 4. The DNA for the CDR3 is TGTGCCAGCACCCCCAGGGGGAACTATGGCTACACCTTC. Protein: CASTPRGNYGYTF.

The V and J genes are TRBV24-1 and TRBJ1-4, with D possibly matching TRBD1 (5 bases). Germline loops: CDR1 KGHDR, CDR2 SFDVKD. The length of the CDR3 is 14 residues. Trimming left V 9 bases short and J 5 bases short, with 15 bases between. DNA for the CDR3: TGTGCCACCCAAGAAAGCGGGACGAATGAAAAACTGTTTTTT. This translates into CATQESGTNEKLFF.

This clonotype was detected ten times or more. The chain recombines TRBV5-1 with TRBJ2-3; weak D call: TRBD2 (6 bases). There are 15 residues in the CDR3. Germline assignment: CDR1 SGHRS and CDR2 YFSETQ. Trimming left V 0 bases short and J 1 base short, with 9 bases between. CDR3 loop: CASSLDTGGTDTQYF. The CDR3 DNA reads as TGCGCCAGCAGCTTGGATACGGGGGGCACAGATACGCAGTATTTT.

The chain combines TRBV6-2 or TRBV6-3 with TRBJ2-2; D gene ambiguous. CDR3 length: 15 amino acids. Germline V CDR1 and CDR2: MNHEY, SVGEGT. V lost 2 bases and J 6 bases, leaving 13 bases between the germline ends. The CDR3 sequence is CASSYGQINAGELFF. CDR3 coding DNA: TGTGCCAGCAGTTACGGGCAGATAAACGCCGGGGAGCTGTTTTTT.

The chain carries TRBV20-1 and TRBJ2-2; 8 bases match TRBD2. This CDR3 contains 15 residues. The germline gives CDR1 DFQATT, CDR2 SNEGSKA (reference sequence). Trimming cost V 3 bases and J 5 bases; bases outside gene matches: 8. In DNA, the CDR3 is TGCAGTGCTAGTAGAAGCGGGGGAGCGACCGGGGAGCTGTTTTTT. It yields the protein CSASRSGGATGELFF.

This clonotype was detected only a few times. This rearrangement joins TRBV5-1 to TRBJ2-7; a possible D gene is TRBD1 (5 bases). The germline V gene has CDR1 SGHRS and CDR2 YFSETQ. The CDR3 has 15 residues. V shed 0 bases and J shed 2 bases, with 12 bases lying between them. This CDR3 reads CASSLVWGGAYEQYF. In DNA, the CDR3 is TGCGCCAGCAGCTTGGTATGGGGCGGCGCCTACGAGCAGTACTTC.

The rearrangement uses TRBV5-6 and TRBJ2-2; D is uncertain. The CDR3 sequence is 13 residues long. V was pared by 4 bases and J by 6 bases, with 10 bases between. Germline CDR1 reads SGHDT; CDR2 reads YYEEEE. The CDR3 loop is CASSLFFAGELFF. The CDR3 DNA reads TGTGCCAGCAGCCTCTTTTTTGCCGGGGAGCTGTTTTTT.